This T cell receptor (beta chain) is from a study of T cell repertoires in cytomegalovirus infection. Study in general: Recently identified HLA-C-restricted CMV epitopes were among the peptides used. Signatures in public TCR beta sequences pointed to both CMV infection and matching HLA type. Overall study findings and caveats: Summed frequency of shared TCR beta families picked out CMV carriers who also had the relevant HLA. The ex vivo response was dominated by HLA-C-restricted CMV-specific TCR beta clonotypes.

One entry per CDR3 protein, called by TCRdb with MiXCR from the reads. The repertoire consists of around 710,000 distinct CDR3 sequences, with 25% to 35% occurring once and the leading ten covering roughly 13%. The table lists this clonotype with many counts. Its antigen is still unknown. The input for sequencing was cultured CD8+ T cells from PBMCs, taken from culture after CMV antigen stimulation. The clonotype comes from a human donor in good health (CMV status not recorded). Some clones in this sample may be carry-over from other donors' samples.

CDR3 in DNA: TGTGCCAGCAGCTCGTATGGGACTTTACAAGAGACCCAGTACTTC. It translates to CASSSYGTLQETQYF. The chain uses TRBV7-2 and TRBJ2-5, with a weak D call TRBD2 (6 bases). V lost 4 bases and J lost 2, with 14 bases in between. CDR1 SGHTA and CDR2 FQGNSA come from the germline V gene. CDR3 length equals 15 residues.